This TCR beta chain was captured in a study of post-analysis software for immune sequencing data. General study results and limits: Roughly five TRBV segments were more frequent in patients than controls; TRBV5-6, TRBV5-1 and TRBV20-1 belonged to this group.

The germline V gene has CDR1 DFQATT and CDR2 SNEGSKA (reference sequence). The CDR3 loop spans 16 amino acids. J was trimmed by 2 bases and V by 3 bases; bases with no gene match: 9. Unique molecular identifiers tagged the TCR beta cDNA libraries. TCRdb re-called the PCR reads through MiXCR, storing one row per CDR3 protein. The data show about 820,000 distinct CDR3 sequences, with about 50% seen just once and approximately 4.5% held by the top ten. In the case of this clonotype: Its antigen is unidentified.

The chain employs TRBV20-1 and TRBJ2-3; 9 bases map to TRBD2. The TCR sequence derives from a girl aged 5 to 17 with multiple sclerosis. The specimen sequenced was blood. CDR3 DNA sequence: TGCAGTGCTAGTCTTTCTAGCGGGGTGTTCACAGATACGCAGTATTTT. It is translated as CSASLSSGVFTDTQYF.